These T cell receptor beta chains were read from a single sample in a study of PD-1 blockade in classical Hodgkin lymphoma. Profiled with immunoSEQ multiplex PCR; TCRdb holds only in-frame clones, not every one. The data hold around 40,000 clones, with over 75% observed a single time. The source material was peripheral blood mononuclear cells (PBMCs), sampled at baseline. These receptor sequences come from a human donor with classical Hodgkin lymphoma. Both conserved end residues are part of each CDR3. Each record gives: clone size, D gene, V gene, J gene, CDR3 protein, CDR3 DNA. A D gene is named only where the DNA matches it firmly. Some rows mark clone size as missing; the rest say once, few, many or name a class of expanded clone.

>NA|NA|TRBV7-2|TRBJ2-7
CASSPDRTSYEQYF
TGTGCCAGCAGCCCCGACAGGACCTCCTACGAGCAGTACTTC
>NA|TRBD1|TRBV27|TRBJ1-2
CASSSLRDRGRRGYTF
TGTGCCAGCAGTTCCCTCCGGGACAGGGGGCGTCGGGGCTACACCTTC
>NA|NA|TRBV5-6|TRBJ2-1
CASSLDSYYNEQFF
TGTGCCAGCAGCTTGGACAGCTACTACAATGAGCAGTTCTTC
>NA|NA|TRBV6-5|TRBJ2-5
CASRDVGRGETQYF
TGTGCCAGCAGAGACGTGGGGCGGGGAGAGACCCAGTACTTC
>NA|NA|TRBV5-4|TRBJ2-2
CASSLDTGKTGELFF
TGTGCCAGCAGCTTGGACACAGGGAAAACCGGGGAGCTGTTTTTT
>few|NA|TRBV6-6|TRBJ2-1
CASNKGNEQFF
TGTGCCAGCAACAAAGGGAATGAGCAGTTCTTC
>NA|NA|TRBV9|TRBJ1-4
CASSVAGATNEKLFF
TGTGCCAGCAGCGTAGCAGGGGCAACTAATGAAAAACTGTTTTTT
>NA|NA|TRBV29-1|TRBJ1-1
CSAGRATEAFF
TGCAGCGCCGGACGGGCCACTGAAGCTTTCTTT
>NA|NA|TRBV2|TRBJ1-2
CASTELHFNYGYTF
TGTGCCAGCACAGAACTACACTTTAACTATGGCTACACCTTC
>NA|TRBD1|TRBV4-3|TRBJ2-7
CASSQAYRGIYEQYF
TGCGCCAGCAGCCAAGCCTACAGGGGGATCTACGAGCAGTACTTC
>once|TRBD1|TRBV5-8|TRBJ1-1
CASSLGWTGVAEAFF
TGTGCCAGCAGCTTGGGTTGGACAGGGGTCGCTGAAGCTTTCTTT
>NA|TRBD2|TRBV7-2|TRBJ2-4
CASSRQLAAKNIQYF
TGTGCCAGCAGCCGACAACTAGCGGCCAAAAACATTCAGTACTTC
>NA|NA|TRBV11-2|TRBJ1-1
CASSLVGTEAFF
TGTGCCAGCAGCTTAGTCGGCACTGAAGCTTTCTTT
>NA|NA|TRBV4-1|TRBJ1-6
CASSRYPDSSYNSPLHF
TGCGCCAGCAGCCGCTATCCGGACAGCTCCTATAATTCACCCCTCCACTTT
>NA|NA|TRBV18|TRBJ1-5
CASSPQVNQPQHF
TGTGCCAGCTCACCACAGGTCAATCAGCCCCAGCATTTT
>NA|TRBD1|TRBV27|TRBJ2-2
CASSSRTGRANTGELFF
TGTGCCAGCAGTTCCCGGACAGGGCGAGCGAACACCGGGGAGCTGTTTTTT
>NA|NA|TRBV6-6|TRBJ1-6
CASSSRGGWDIPLHF
TGTGCCAGCAGCTCCCGGGGGGGTTGGGACATACCCCTCCACTTT
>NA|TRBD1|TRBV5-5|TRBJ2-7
CASSSRTTGGEQYF
TGTGCCAGCAGCTCCAGGACAACAGGGGGGGAGCAGTACTTC
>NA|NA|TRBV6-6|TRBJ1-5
CASSPSWGGQPQHF
TGTGCCAGCAGTCCTTCGTGGGGGGGACAGCCCCAGCATTTT
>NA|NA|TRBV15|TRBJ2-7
CATSRDGGYEQYF
TGTGCCACCAGCAGAGATGGAGGGTACGAGCAGTACTTC
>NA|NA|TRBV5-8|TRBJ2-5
CASSLARGGAQYF
TGTGCCAGCAGCTTGGCCCGAGGAGGGGCCCAGTACTTC
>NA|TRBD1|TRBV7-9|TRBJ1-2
CASSLPGTGSDGYTF
TGTGCCAGCAGCCTGCCCGGGACAGGGTCGGATGGCTACACCTTC
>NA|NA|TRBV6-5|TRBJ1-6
CASSSRGGWDIPLHF
TGTGCCAGCAGCTCCCGGGGGGGTTGGGACATACCCCTCCACTTT
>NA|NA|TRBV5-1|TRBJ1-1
CASSLNQGTEAFF
TGCGCCAGCAGCTTGAACCAGGGAACTGAAGCTTTCTTT
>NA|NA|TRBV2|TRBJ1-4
CASSEEGPGRSTNEKLFF
TGTGCCAGCAGTGAAGAGGGGCCAGGGCGTTCAACTAATGAAAAACTGTTTTTT
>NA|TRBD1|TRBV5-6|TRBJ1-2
CASRTTGVPYGYTF
TGTGCCAGCAGGACCACAGGGGTCCCCTATGGCTACACCTTC
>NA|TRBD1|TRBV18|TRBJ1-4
CASSPRTGTNEKLFF
TGTGCCAGCTCACCACGGACAGGGACTAATGAAAAACTGTTTTTT
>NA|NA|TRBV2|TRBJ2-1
CATQAGPLGNEQFF
TGTGCCACCCAGGCCGGCCCTTTAGGGAATGAGCAGTTCTTC
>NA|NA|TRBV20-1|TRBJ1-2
CSVRQEYGYTF
TGCAGTGTTCGACAGGAATATGGCTACACCTTC
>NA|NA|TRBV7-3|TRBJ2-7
CASSLLGGASYEQYF
TGTGCCAGCAGCTTATTGGGGGGGGCCTCCTACGAGCAGTACTTC
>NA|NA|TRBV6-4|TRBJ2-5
CASSGVNGRSQTQYF
TGTGCCAGCAGCGGGGTTAATGGTCGCTCTCAGACCCAGTACTTC
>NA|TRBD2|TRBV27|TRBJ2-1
CASSRTGGPKNEQFF
TGTGCCAGCAGCAGAACGGGGGGGCCTAAGAATGAGCAGTTCTTC
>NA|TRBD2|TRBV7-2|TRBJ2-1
CASSLTARGGLYNEQFF
TGTGCCAGCAGCTTGACGGCACGGGGGGGCCTGTACAATGAGCAGTTCTTC
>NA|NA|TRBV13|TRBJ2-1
CASSQGLIAYNEQFF
TGTGCCAGCAGCCAGGGACTGATAGCCTACAATGAGCAGTTCTTC
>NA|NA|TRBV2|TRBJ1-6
CASSEASGLLGSPLHF
TGTGCCAGCAGTGAAGCGTCGGGGCTCTTAGGTTCACCCCTCCACTTT
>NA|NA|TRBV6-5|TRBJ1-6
CASSYGEVNSPLHF
TGTGCCAGCAGTTACGGAGAGGTAAATTCACCCCTCCACTTT
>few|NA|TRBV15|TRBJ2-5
CATSRDTGTQYF
TGTGCCACCAGCAGAGATACCGGGACCCAGTACTTC
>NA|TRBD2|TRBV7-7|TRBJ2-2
CASSSGGAGELFF
TGTGCCAGCAGCTCGGGGGGGGCCGGGGAGCTGTTTTTT
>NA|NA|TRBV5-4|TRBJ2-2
CASSSIPAGELFF
TGTGCCAGCAGTTCGATTCCAGCCGGGGAGCTGTTTTTT
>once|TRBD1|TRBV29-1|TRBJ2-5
CSVHQGDLGETQYF
TGCAGCGTTCATCAGGGGGATTTAGGAGAGACCCAGTACTTC
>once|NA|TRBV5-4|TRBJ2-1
CASSFSAGSSYNEQFF
TGTGCCAGCAGCTTCTCGGCGGGGAGCTCCTACAATGAGCAGTTCTTC
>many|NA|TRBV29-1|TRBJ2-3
CSVEDLEGADTDTQYF
TGCAGCGTTGAAGACTTGGAGGGGGCCGACACAGATACGCAGTATTTT
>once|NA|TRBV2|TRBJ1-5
CASRADGLSNQPQHF
TGTGCCAGCAGGGCGGACGGCCTTAGCAATCAGCCCCAGCATTTT
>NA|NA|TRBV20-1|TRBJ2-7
CSASLSYEQYF
TGCAGTGCTAGTTTAAGCTACGAGCAGTACTTC
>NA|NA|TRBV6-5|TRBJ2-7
CASSSHHRVERQYF
TGTGCCAGCAGTTCCCACCACAGGGTTGAACGGCAGTACTTC
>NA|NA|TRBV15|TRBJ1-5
CATSRVGVDQPQHF
TGTGCCACCAGCAGAGTAGGGGTGGATCAGCCCCAGCATTTT
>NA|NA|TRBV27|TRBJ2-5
CASSFSPRGETQYF
TGTGCCAGCAGTTTCTCCCCTCGTGGGGAGACCCAGTACTTC
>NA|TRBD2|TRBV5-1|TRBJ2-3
CASSLVLAGGLTDTQYF
TGCGCCAGCAGCTTGGTACTGGCGGGGGGGCTCACAGATACGCAGTATTTT
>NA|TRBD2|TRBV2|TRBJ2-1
CASSEEVAGGFLNEQFF
TGTGCCAGCAGTGAAGAGGTAGCGGGGGGGTTTTTGAATGAGCAGTTCTTC
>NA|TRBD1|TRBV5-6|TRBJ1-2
CASSLLGDSFLANYGYTF
TGTGCCAGCAGCCTGTTGGGGGACAGCTTCCTCGCTAACTATGGCTACACCTTC
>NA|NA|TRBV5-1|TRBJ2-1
CASSLAAGLSYNEQFF
TGCGCCAGCAGCTTGGCTGCAGGACTCTCCTACAATGAGCAGTTCTTC